The 32 T cell receptor beta chains below were found in one sample sequenced in a study of blood T cell repertoires in COVID-19. Assay used: immunoSEQ multiplex PCR; TCRdb lists only in-frame clones, some missing. This table holds more than 20,000 clones, around 87% found once. The source material was peripheral blood. The receptor source for this set is a human donor with active COVID-19. The donor label of this sample is uncertain.

The chain uses TRBV7-2 and TRBJ2-3; 7 nucleotides align to TRBD2. From germline, CDR1 is SGHTA and CDR2 FQGNSA. V lost 1 base, J lost 2 bases, and 9 bases stayed unmatched. This CDR3 spans 17 amino acids. CDR3 amino acids: CASSLGLAAQFTDTQYF. The DNA of the CDR3 is TGTGCCAGCAGCTTAGGGCTAGCGGCCCAATTCACAGATACGCAGTATTTT.

The rearrangement links TRBV3-1 (or the pseudogene TRBV3-2) to TRBJ1-1; TRBD1 aligns across 8 bases. The CDR3 consists of 13 residues. Germline-derived CDR1 and CDR2 are LGHDT and YNNKEL (reference sequence). J was trimmed by 6 bases and V by 2 bases; bases with no gene match: 2. The CDR3 loop reads CASSQTGGPEAFF. CDR3 DNA sequence: TGTGCCAGCAGCCAAACAGGGGGACCTGAAGCTTTCTTT.

V usage is TRBV10-3 and J usage is TRBJ1-1, with a tentative D call TRBD1 (5 bases). The ends were cut back, 3 bases at V and 0 bases at J, with 14 bases in the middle. Germline V gene data show CDR1 as ENHRY and CDR2 as SYGVKD. This CDR3 has 16 amino acids. The CDR3 region has the DNA TGTGCCATCAGTGAATCAAAGGGGCACATGAACACTGAAGCTTTCTTT. Its protein is CAISESKGHMNTEAFF.

V gene TRBV7-2 combines with J gene TRBJ2-1; 10 bases fit TRBD1. The length of the CDR3 is 14 residues. The germline CDR1 and CDR2 sequences are SGHTA and FQGNSA. V trimming: 5 bases; J trimming: 9 bases; junction bases outside the gene matches: 7. The CDR3 sequence: CASSKRQGASEQFF. The CDR3 nucleotides are TGTGCCAGCAGCAAAAGACAGGGGGCCAGTGAGCAGTTCTTC.

This sequence joins TRBV2 and TRBJ2-4; 8 bases are a match to TRBD1. The CDR3 extends over 13 amino acids. V shed 5 bases and J 10 bases; nucleotides not matched to a gene: 7. Germline V gene sequence: CDR1 SNHLY, CDR2 FYNNEI. CDR3 in DNA: TGTGCCAGCAGTAAAGGACAGGGCGATATTCAGTACTTC. Translated, it gives CASSKGQGDIQYF.

The chain links TRBV5-5 to TRBJ1-1; maybe TRBD1 (5 bases). The CDR3 totals 14 residues. CDR1 is SGHKS, CDR2 YYEKEE, per germline (reference sequence). With 0 bases removed from V and 2 bases from J, the gap between germline ends came to 8 bases. DNA of the CDR3: TGTGCCAGCAGCTTGGGGGGCGTAAACACTGAAGCTTTCTTT. This gives the protein CASSLGGVNTEAFF.

V gene TRBV5-4 combines with J gene TRBJ2-1; 11 bases are shared with TRBD2. Germline V gene sequence: CDR1 SGHNT, CDR2 YYREEE (reference sequence). The CDR3 sequence is 18 residues long. V shed 2 bases, J shed 1 base, and the junction held 8 bases outside the gene matches. This CDR3 is CASSFLLAGARSYNEQFF. For the CDR3, the DNA is TGTGCCAGCAGCTTCCTACTAGCGGGAGCGCGGTCCTACAATGAGCAGTTCTTC.

This clone is termed large. Other DNA sequences from this sample encode an identical CDR3 as well. V and J are TRBV6-5 and TRBJ2-1, with TRBD2 matching 13 bases. CDR1 is MNHEY, CDR2 SVGAGI, per germline. CDR3 length equals 13 residues. Unmatched junction bases numbered 2, after V lost 6 bases and J lost 9 bases. The CDR3 sequence: CASRGLAGPEQFF. CDR3 bases: TGTGCCAGCAGGGGACTAGCGGGGCCTGAGCAGTTCTTC.

The chain links TRBV12-3 or TRBV12-4 to TRBJ1-1, with D unclear. V lost 5 bases and J lost 5, with 12 bases in between. The CDR3 extends over 13 amino acids. The CDR3 protein is CASSSTTRTEAFF. The CDR3, as DNA: TGTGCCAGCAGTAGTACCACGCGTACTGAAGCTTTCTTT.

The rearrangement joins TRBV28 to TRBJ2-3; TRBD2 matches at 7 bases. Germline V CDR1 and CDR2: MDHEN, SYDVKM. CDR3 length: 17 residues. V was clipped by 8 bases and J by 2 bases; unmatched bases: 16. CDR3 amino acids: CASQSGKTSPSTDTQYF. The CDR3 bases are TGTGCCAGCCAGTCCGGAAAGACTAGCCCCTCCACAGATACGCAGTATTTT.

The chain recombines TRBV3-1 (or the pseudogene TRBV3-2) with TRBJ2-2; 8 positions agree with TRBD1. Germline CDR1 and CDR2: LGHDT and YNNKEL (reference sequence). With 4 bases clipped from V and 0 bases from J, the junction kept 10 bases outside the gene matches. The CDR3 is 18 residues long. CDR3 amino acids: CASSPQLGQGANTGELFF. CDR3 in DNA: TGTGCCAGCAGCCCCCAACTTGGACAGGGCGCGAACACCGGGGAGCTGTTTTTT.

This clone was observed a few times. The rearrangement joins TRBV7-9 to TRBJ1-5; 9 bases agree with TRBD1. This CDR3 contains 14 residues. Looked up from germline, CDR1 is SEHNR and CDR2 is FQNEAQ (reference sequence). Losses at the gene ends were 4 bases for V and 2 bases for J; bases not matched to a gene: 0. The CDR3 DNA is TGTGCCAGCAGCTGGACAGGGGGCAATCAGCCCCAGCATTTT. Translated: CASSWTGGNQPQHF.

The chain has TRBV28 and TRBJ2-7, with no clear D. The CDR3 has 12 residues. The germline V gene has CDR1 MDHEN and CDR2 SYDVKM. Trimming took 10 bases from V and 3 from J, leaving 13 bases between them. The CDR3 DNA is TGTGCCATTGGTTCTAGGCTCTACGAGCAGTACTTC. Translated, it gives CAIGSRLYEQYF.

The genes are TRBV11-2 and TRBJ2-7; tentatively, D is TRBD2 (6 bases). Germline values: CDR1 SGHAT, CDR2 FQNNGV. The CDR3 contains 14 residues. V dropped 2 bases and J dropped 2 bases, with 10 bases sitting between them. CDR3 sequence (DNA): TGTGCCAGCAGCTTATACCGGGAGACCTACGAGCAGTACTTC. This codes for CASSLYRETYEQYF.

The chain has TRBV18 and TRBJ1-4; 11 bases align to TRBD1. Trimming took 5 bases from V and 8 from J; bases not matched to a gene: 7. The germline V gene has CDR1 KGHSH and CDR2 LQKENI. The CDR3 has 15 residues. This CDR3 is CASSAGTGGSEKLFF. Written as DNA, the CDR3 is TGTGCCAGCTCAGCAGGGACAGGGGGAAGCGAAAAACTGTTTTTT.

The V gene is TRBV5-1, the J gene TRBJ1-2; D is possibly TRBD1 (6 bases). The germline gives CDR1 SGHRS, CDR2 YFSETQ. V was pared by 2 bases and J by 4 bases, with 6 bases between. The length of the CDR3 is 12 residues. CDR3 amino acids: CASSLGGYGYTF. The CDR3 bases are TGCGCCAGCAGCTTAGGGGGCTATGGCTACACCTTC.

The genes are TRBV11-1 and TRBJ2-7; possible D gene TRBD1, 6 bases. The germline gives CDR1 SGHAT, CDR2 FQDESV (reference sequence). The V end lost 3 bases, the J end lost 4 bases, and 13 bases lay between the germline ends. There are 14 residues in the CDR3. The DNA for the CDR3 is TGTGCCAGCAGCTTTCATGGGGGCGCGTACGAGCAGTACTTC. Translated: CASSFHGGAYEQYF.

This chain uses TRBV19 with TRBJ1-5, with a possible D match to TRBD1 (5 bases). Trimming removed 10 bases at V and 6 bases at J, with 13 bases between. The CDR3 runs to 12 residues. The germline gives CDR1 LNHDA, CDR2 SQIVND (reference sequence). Written as DNA, the CDR3 is TGTGCCACTCTAACAGGCGGTCAGCCCCAGCATTTT. Residues: CATLTGGQPQHF.

This CDR3 is CASSQGPSLGRGNTIYF. The CDR3 DNA sequence: TGCGCCAGCAGCCAAGGACCTAGCTTAGGGCGGGGAAACACCATATATTTT. The V gene is TRBV4-1, the J gene TRBJ1-3; no clear D. Germline CDR1 MGHRA, CDR2 YSYEKL. The ends were cut back, 1 base at V and 4 bases at J, with 17 bases in the middle. This CDR3 is 17 amino acids long.

This chain uses TRBV19 with TRBJ2-7, with a weak D call TRBD1 (6 bases). The V gene's germline CDR1 is LNHDA and CDR2 SQIVND (reference sequence). Trimming took 3 bases from V and 2 from J, leaving 17 bases between them. This CDR3 spans 16 amino acids. The CDR3 DNA reads TGTGCCAGTAGTATTCAATCAGGGACATATACCTACGAGCAGTACTTC. Protein product: CASSIQSGTYTYEQYF.

The chain has TRBV2 and TRBJ1-2; D remains ambiguous. CDR3 size: 13 residues. Germline-derived CDR1 and CDR2 are SNHLY and FYNNEI. The V end was cut by 2 bases, the J end by 2 bases, with 6 bases between. The CDR3 sequence is CASSESGNYGYTF. CDR3 bases: TGTGCCAGCAGTGAATCCGGGAACTATGGCTACACCTTC.

The gene calls are TRBV5-4 and TRBJ2-3; no firm D call. Germline V gene lookup returns CDR1 SGHNT and CDR2 YYREEE (reference sequence). V lost 0 bases to trimming and J lost 2 bases, with 4 bases between them. The CDR3 is 13 residues long. The CDR3 reads CASSLDNTDTQYF. CDR3 DNA: TGTGCCAGCAGCTTGGACAACACAGATACGCAGTATTTT.

The chain joins TRBV6-5 to TRBJ2-2; 11 positions agree with TRBD2. CDR1 is MNHEY, CDR2 SVGAGI, per germline. V trimming: 6 bases; J trimming: 6 bases; junction bases outside the gene matches: 6. CDR3 length: 15 amino acids. CDR3 region: CASRGSGGGAGELFF. Written as DNA, the CDR3 is TGTGCCAGCAGGGGTAGCGGGGGGGGCGCCGGGGAGCTGTTTTTT.

This chain joins TRBV23-1 and TRBJ1-2; D not certain. TRBV23-1 is an ORF, with its function uncertain. The CDR3 length is 15 residues. V was clipped by 0 bases and J by 4 bases, with 12 bases between them. CDR3 in DNA: TGCGCCAGCAGTCAATCGACGGGGTGTCGCTATGGCTACACCTTC. Residues: CASSQSTGCRYGYTF.

The V call is TRBV6-5, the J call TRBJ2-1, with D possibly matching TRBD1 (5 bases). This CDR3 spans 15 amino acids. Germline-derived CDR1 and CDR2 are MNHEY and SVGAGI. V was shortened by 4 bases and J by 7 bases, with 17 bases between the two germline ends. The CDR3 here is CASSSLWGRPNEQFF. Written as DNA, the CDR3 is TGTGCCAGCAGTTCTCTTTGGGGCCGACCAAATGAGCAGTTCTTC.

The chain couples TRBV12-3 or TRBV12-4 to TRBJ1-2, with D possibly being TRBD1 (5 bases). Deletions cut 3 bases from V and 7 bases from J, with 12 bases between. CDR3 length: 13 residues. The CDR3 DNA is TGTGCCAGCAGTTTTCTCCAGGGAAGTGGCTACACCTTC. Its translation is CASSFLQGSGYTF.

V usage is TRBV27 and J usage is TRBJ2-3, with D uncertain. Germline assignment: CDR1 MNHEY and CDR2 SMNVEV (reference sequence). Trimming took 2 bases from V and 8 from J, leaving 11 bases between them. This CDR3 is 13 amino acids long. The DNA for the CDR3 is TGTGCCAGCAGTTTAGGTCTAAGTGGTACGCAGTATTTT. It yields the protein CASSLGLSGTQYF.

The V gene is TRBV6-5, the J gene TRBJ2-7, with 8 bases identical to TRBD1. Germline CDR1 reads MNHEY; CDR2 reads SVGAGI. Trimming took 10 bases from V and 1 from J; bases not matched to a gene: 9. The CDR3 spans 14 residues. The chain's CDR3 is CATWGTGFSYEQYF. The CDR3 DNA follows: TGTGCCACCTGGGGGACAGGTTTTTCCTACGAGCAGTACTTC.

The chain recombines TRBV15 with TRBJ1-1; no clear D gene. V was shortened by 0 bases and J by 4 bases, with 12 bases between the two germline ends. In germline, CDR1 is LNHNV, CDR2 YYDKDF (reference sequence). There are 15 residues in the CDR3. This CDR3 is CATSRERGPGTEAFF. CDR3 coding DNA: TGTGCCACCAGCAGAGAGCGGGGTCCGGGCACTGAAGCTTTCTTT. Full variable domain (missing parts from reference TRBV15 and TRBJ1-1): DAMVIQNPRYQVTQFGKPVTLSCSQTLNHNVMYWYQQKSSQAPKLLFHYYDKDFNNEADTPDNFQSRRPNTSFCFLDIRSPGLGDTAMYLCATSRERGPGTEAFFGQGTRLTVV.

The V and J genes are TRBV6-5 and TRBJ2-5; TRBD1 might be the D (5 bases). The CDR3 contains 13 residues. V was pared by 6 bases and J by 4 bases, with 12 bases between. Germline V gene sequence: CDR1 MNHEY, CDR2 SVGAGI. Here the CDR3 reads CASRRAGSETQYF. The CDR3 DNA is TGTGCCAGCAGGAGAGCAGGGTCAGAGACCCAGTACTTC.

The chain combines TRBV5-8 with TRBJ2-3; D is perhaps TRBD1 (5 bases). This CDR3 has 15 amino acids. Germline CDR1 SGHTS, CDR2 YDEGEE. V dropped 0 bases and J dropped 0 bases, with 8 bases sitting between them. CDR3 protein: CASSLGTLSTDTQYF. DNA for the CDR3: TGTGCCAGCAGCTTGGGGACACTTAGCACAGATACGCAGTATTTT.

The chain carries TRBV7-9 and TRBJ2-1; perhaps TRBD2 as D (5 bases). Germline CDR1 reads SEHNR; CDR2 reads FQNEAQ (reference sequence). This CDR3 is 15 amino acids long. Between the trimmed V and J ends, which lost 5 bases and 12 bases, there was a span of 23 bases. CDR3 in DNA: TGTGCCAGCAGCCTACCGCCGGCCGGGGTGATCGGGCAGTTCTTC. This translates into CASSLPPAGVIGQFF.